The clone carrying this T cell receptor beta chain occurred a few times. Its antigen is not known. The data are from a study of blood T cells in healthy people across ages. Study-level information: Roughly one uniquely barcoded beta molecule per two T cells was captured. General study points: The study found TCR beta diversity correlated strongly with naive T cell percentage.

Investigators took around 10 milliliters of peripheral blood from every donor. Sample-barcoded 5' priming and a J-beta primer mix drove a second PCR of about 6 to 11 cycles. TCRdb re-called the 5' RACE reads through MiXCR, storing one row per CDR3 protein. The sample records about 1,800,000 distinct CDR3 sequences, roughly 27% being singletons. Germline V gives CDR1 SQVTM, CDR2 ANQGSEA. The CDR3 contains 13 residues. V lost 2 bases to trimming and J lost 2 bases, with 10 bases between them. The origin of this receptor is a woman aged 25-40 years in good health. Sequenced material: blood. The V call is TRBV29-1, the J call TRBJ2-7; D perhaps matches TRBD1 (5 bases). The CDR3 DNA reads TGCAGCGTTGAAATCAAGGACACCTACGAGCAGTACTTC. As protein: CSVEIKDTYEQYF.